What follows is one T cell receptor beta chain and its context. This clonotype was seen at least ten times. No cognate antigen has been identified for it. Qualities for individual bases were not recorded, and no much larger clone is one base off. The sample comes from a study of early T cells in non-severe SARS-CoV-2 infection (dated by TCRdb to the early 2020s). Regarding the study in general: Because TCR sequencing was done on bulk RNA from unsorted whole blood, the alpha and beta chains could not be paired. The research as a whole found: VDJdb matching was skewed toward anti-spike CD8 responses and likely underestimated virus-specific expansions by missing private and CD4 specificities.

Preparation of the library involved 5' RACE. The reads were generated on a NextSeq 500. In the TCR library protocol, unique molecular identifiers were attached to individual cDNA molecules to correct for PCR bias and sequencing error. Both TCR alpha and beta chains were sequenced, and tight co-correlation was observed between alpha and beta sequence abundances in each sample. The original methods were these. Decombinator V4 was used to annotate TCR sequences for V gene, J gene and CDR3. Expanded TCRs were defined as changing significantly between any two time points under a Poisson model with p below 0.0001. TCR abundances were normalised to the total number of TCRs sequenced per sample and expressed as counts per million. MAIT TCRs were defined by TRAV1-2 paired with TRAJ12, TRAJ20 or TRAJ33, and iNKT TCRs by TRAV10 paired with TRAJ18. VDJdb, accessed 1 November 2021, was searched for CMV, EBV and SARS-CoV-2 annotated TCRs, excluding TCRs annotated for multiple antigens. TCRdb reprocessed the public reads (quality trimming at Q25 with fastp, clone calling with MiXCR) and kept in-frame beta chains. Every CDR3 protein is listed once, alongside the most common genes and DNA of its rows. The V and J calls come from TCRdb's annotation, not from the publication. Counted in this sample were about 48,000 distinct CDR3 sequences; around 7.7% of them appeared once. The ten biggest clones cover 4.5% to 7% of the sample.

V is reduced by 2 bases and J by 5 bases, leaving a spacing of 12 bases between them. Counted from cysteine to phenylalanine, this CDR3 has 14 amino acids. Of all the DNA, just the CDR3 is kept, 42 bases in frame from base 1. The germline V gene encodes CDR1 MDHEN and CDR2 SYDVKM. This was a case-control study nested in a cohort of healthcare workers in London, UK, who had nasopharyngeal swab PCR tests and blood samples taken every week. Healthcare workers were recruited during the week of the UK lockdown, between 23 and 31 March 2020, and followed weekly for up to about 15 weeks. This receptor was taken from an adult who was a healthcare worker with PCR-confirmed SARS-CoV-2 infection or an uninfected control (not recorded which). Recombination joined TRBV28 with TRBJ2-5; TRBD1 could be the D gene, as 5 bases match. The sequenced sample consisted of whole blood. CDR3 protein: CASSLQTVVETQYF. The DNA sequence is TGTGCCAGCAGTTTACAGACAGTGGTGGAGACCCAGTACTTC.